The sequence of this T cell receptor beta chain was determined in a study of T cell changes during pregnancy in multiple sclerosis. Sequencing used immunoSEQ multiplex PCR; TCRdb keeps in-frame clones, though not all of them. The sample has roughly 120,000 clones, roughly 92% seen once. The V and J ends lost 1 base and 2 bases respectively, with 15 bases between them. CDR3 length: 16 residues. CDR1 SNHLY and CDR2 FYNNEI come from the germline V gene. This specimen was peripheral blood, taken before pregnancy. The chain employs TRBV2 and TRBJ2-7; D gene uncertain. This clonotype was obtained from a female donor with multiple sclerosis, enrolled in a pregnancy study. The CDR3 here is CASSEETLGVTYEQYF. The CDR3 DNA is TGTGCCAGCAGTGAAGAGACACTTGGCGTTACCTACGAGCAGTACTTC.